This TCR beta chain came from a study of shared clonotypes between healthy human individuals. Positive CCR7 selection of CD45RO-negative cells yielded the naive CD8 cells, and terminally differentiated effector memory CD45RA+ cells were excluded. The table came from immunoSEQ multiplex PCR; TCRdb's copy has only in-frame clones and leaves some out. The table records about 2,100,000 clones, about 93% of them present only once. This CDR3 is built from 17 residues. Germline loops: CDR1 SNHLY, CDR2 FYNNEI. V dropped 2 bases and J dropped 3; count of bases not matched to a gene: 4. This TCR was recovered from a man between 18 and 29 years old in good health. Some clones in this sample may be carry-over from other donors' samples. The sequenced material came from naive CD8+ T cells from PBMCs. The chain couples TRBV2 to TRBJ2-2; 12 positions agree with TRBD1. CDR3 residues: CASSERGQGADTGELFF. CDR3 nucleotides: TGTGCCAGCAGTGAAAGGGGACAGGGGGCCGACACCGGGGAGCTGTTTTTT.